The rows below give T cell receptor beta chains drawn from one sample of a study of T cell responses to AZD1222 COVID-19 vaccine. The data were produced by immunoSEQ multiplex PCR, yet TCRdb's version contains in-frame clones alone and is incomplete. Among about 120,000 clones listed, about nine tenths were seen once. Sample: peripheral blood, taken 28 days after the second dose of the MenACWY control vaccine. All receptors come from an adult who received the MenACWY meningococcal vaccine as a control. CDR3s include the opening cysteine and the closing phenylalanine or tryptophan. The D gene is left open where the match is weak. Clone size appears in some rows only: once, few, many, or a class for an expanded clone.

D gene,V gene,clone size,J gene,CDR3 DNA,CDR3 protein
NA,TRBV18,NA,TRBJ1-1,TGTGCCAGCTCACCTTTAGACACTGAAGCTTTCTTT,CASSPLDTEAFF
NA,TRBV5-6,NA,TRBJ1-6,TGTGCCAGCAGCTTCAGGGATTCACCCCTCCACTTT,CASSFRDSPLHF
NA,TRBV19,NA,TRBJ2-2,TGTGCCAGTAGTATTTTTGTGGGAGTAGCCACCGGGGAGCTGTTTTTT,CASSIFVGVATGELFF
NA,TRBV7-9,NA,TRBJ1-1,TGTGCCAGCAGCTTAAGGACAGAGAACACTGAAGCTTTCTTT,CASSLRTENTEAFF
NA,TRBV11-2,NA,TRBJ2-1,TGTGCCAGCAGCCCCTTTACCGGAAACGTTAATGAGCAGTTCTTC,CASSPFTGNVNEQFF
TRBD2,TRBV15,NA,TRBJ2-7,TGTGCCACCAGCAGAGATCCTAGCGGCTCCTACGAGCAGTACTTC,CATSRDPSGSYEQYF
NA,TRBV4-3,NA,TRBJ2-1,TGCGCCAGCAGCCCCACGGACAGCTCCTACAATGAGCAGTTCTTC,CASSPTDSSYNEQFF
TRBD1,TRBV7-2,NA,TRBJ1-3,TGTGCCAGCAGCTTAGGACAGGGGACCTACTCTGGAAACACCATATATTTT,CASSLGQGTYSGNTIYF
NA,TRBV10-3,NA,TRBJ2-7,TGTGCCATCAGTGAGTCTCGGGGACGGGGTGGCGAGCAGTACTTC,CAISESRGRGGEQYF
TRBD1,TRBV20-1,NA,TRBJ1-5,TGCAGTGCTAGTCCGGGACAGAGCAATCAGCCCCAGCATTTT,CSASPGQSNQPQHF
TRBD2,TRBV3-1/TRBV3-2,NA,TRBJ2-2,TGTGCCAGCAGCCAAGGGACTAGCGTTAACACCGGGGAGCTGTTTTTT,CASSQGTSVNTGELFF
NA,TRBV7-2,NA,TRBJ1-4,TGTGCCAGCACGAACAGGGCGACGAATGAAAAACTGTTTTTT,CASTNRATNEKLFF
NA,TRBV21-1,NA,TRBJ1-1,TGTGCCAGCCGGGAAGAGACAGGCCGTCCTCGGGACACTGAAGCTTTCTTT,CASREETGRPRDTEAFF
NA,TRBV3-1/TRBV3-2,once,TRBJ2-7,TGTGCCAGCAGCCTCGGCTCTCGCTACGAGCAGTACTTC,CASSLGSRYEQYF
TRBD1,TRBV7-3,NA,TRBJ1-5,TGTGCCACCGGTGAGGGACAGGGATTGCCCCAGCATTTT,CATGEGQGLPQHF
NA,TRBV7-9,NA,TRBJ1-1,TGTGCCAGCAGCTTAGCAGGGGTAGGGACTGAAGCTTTCTTT,CASSLAGVGTEAFF
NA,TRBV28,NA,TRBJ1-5,TGTGCCAGCAGGGAGGGGATGCAGCCCCAGCATTTT,CASREGMQPQHF
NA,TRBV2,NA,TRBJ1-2,TGTGCCAGCAGCTCACAGGTCCCGAAGTATGGCTACACCTTC,CASSSQVPKYGYTF
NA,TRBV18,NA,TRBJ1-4,TGTGCCAGCGCGGGGGAGCTAAATGAAAAACTGTTTTTT,CASAGELNEKLFF
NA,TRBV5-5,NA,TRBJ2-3,TGTGCCAGCAGCTTGTTCCGGGAAACAGATACGCAGTATTTT,CASSLFRETDTQYF
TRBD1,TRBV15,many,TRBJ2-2,TGTGCCACCAGCAGATCCGCCTTGGGACAGGGGTCGCACGGGGAGCTGTTTTTT,CATSRSALGQGSHGELFF
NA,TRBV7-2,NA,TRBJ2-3,TGTGCCAGCAGCCCACTAGAGAGCACAGATACGCAGTATTTT,CASSPLESTDTQYF
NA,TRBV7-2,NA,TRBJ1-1,TGTGCCAGCAGCCCGAGAGGGGGGGGCACTGAAGCTTTCTTT,CASSPRGGGTEAFF
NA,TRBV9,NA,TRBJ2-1,TGTGCCAGCAGCGAGGGAGCGGCAGCTAGCTCCTACAATGAGCAGTTCTTC,CASSEGAAASSYNEQFF
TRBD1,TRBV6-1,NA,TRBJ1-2,TGTGCCAGCAGTGCCTCAGACAGGGGGGCTAACTATGGCTACACCTTC,CASSASDRGANYGYTF
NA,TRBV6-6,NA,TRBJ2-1,TGTGCCAGCAGGGACTACAATGAGCAGTTCTTC,CASRDYNEQFF
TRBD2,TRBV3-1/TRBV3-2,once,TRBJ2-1,TGTGCCAGCAGCCAAGTAGCGGGAAAAGGGAATGAGCAGTTCTTC,CASSQVAGKGNEQFF
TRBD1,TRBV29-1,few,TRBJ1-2,TGCAGCGTTGCGGACAGGGAAGGCTATGGCTACACCTTC,CSVADREGYGYTF
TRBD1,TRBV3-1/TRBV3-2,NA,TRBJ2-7,TGTGCCAGCAGTTCCCGGGACAGGGGGCCCGAGCAGTACTTC,CASSSRDRGPEQYF
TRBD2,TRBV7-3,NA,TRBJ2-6,TGTGCCAGCAGCTTAGCGGGGGGCGCAGGGGCCAACGTCCTGACTTTC,CASSLAGGAGANVLTF
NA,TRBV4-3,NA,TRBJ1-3,TGCGCCAGCAGCCAAGATCCGGTTTTGAACTCTGGAAACACCATATATTTT,CASSQDPVLNSGNTIYF
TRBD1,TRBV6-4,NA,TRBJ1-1,TGTGCCAGCAGTAGGGACAGGGGAACTGAAGCTTTCTTT,CASSRDRGTEAFF
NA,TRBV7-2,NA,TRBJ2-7,TGTGCCAGCAGCTCCCACGGGCAGGGCGCCTACGAGCAGTACTTC,CASSSHGQGAYEQYF
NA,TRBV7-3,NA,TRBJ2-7,TGTGCCAGCAGCTTAATTCACGGGGGAAGCGAGCAGTACTTC,CASSLIHGGSEQYF
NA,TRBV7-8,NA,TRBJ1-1,TGTGCCAGCAGCTTCGGTCCAAACACTGAAGCTTTCTTT,CASSFGPNTEAFF
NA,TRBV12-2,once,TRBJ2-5,TGTGCAAGTCGCTTCGCCGGGACAGGGGCAAGCGAGACCCAGTACTTC,CASRFAGTGASETQYF
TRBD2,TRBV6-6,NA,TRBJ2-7,TGTGCCAGCAGTTACTCGACTAGCGGGAGTAGACACGAGCAGTACTTC,CASSYSTSGSRHEQYF
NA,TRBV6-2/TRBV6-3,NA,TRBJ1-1,TGTGCCAGCAGTCGGCTGAACACTGAAGCTTTCTTT,CASSRLNTEAFF
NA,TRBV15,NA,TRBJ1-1,TGTGCCACTTCGGGCCTGGGGACTGAAGCTTTCTTT,CATSGLGTEAFF
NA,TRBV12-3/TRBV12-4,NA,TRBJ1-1,TGTGCCAGCAGTGTGTACCAGTACACTGAAGCTTTCTTT,CASSVYQYTEAFF
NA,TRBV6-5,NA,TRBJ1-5,TGTGCCAGCAGCAACGAGGGCGGTAGCAATCAGCCCCAGCATTTT,CASSNEGGSNQPQHF
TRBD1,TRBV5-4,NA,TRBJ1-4,TGTGCCAGCAGCTTCGCGGACAGGGGAAAACTGTTTTTT,CASSFADRGKLFF
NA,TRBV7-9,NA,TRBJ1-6,TGTGCCAGCAGCTTATTCCGGGGATTGAATAATTCACCCCTCCACTTT,CASSLFRGLNNSPLHF
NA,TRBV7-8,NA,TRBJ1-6,TGTGCCAGCAGCACCTCTGGGGGGGCCAATTCACCCCTCCACTTT,CASSTSGGANSPLHF
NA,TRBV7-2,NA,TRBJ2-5,TGTGCCAGCAGCCCTAGAGGGGGGGGACCTCAAGAGACCCAGTACTTC,CASSPRGGGPQETQYF
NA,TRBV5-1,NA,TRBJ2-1,TGCGCCAGCAGCTTGGGAATCGGTTCCTACAATGAGCAGTTCTTC,CASSLGIGSYNEQFF
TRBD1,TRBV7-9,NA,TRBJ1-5,TGTGCCAGCAGCGCAGGGGGGAGCAATCAGCCCCAGCATTTT,CASSAGGSNQPQHF
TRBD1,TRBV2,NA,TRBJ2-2,TGTGCCAGCAGTGAAGTTGGACAGGGGGGCACCGGGGAGCTGTTTTTT,CASSEVGQGGTGELFF
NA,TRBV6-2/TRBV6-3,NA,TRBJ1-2,TGTGCCAGCAGTTCACAGGGTAATAACTATGGCTACACCTTC,CASSSQGNNYGYTF
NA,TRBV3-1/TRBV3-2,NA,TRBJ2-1,TGTGCCAGCAACACCATCGGCAGTAGTGAGCAGTTCTTC,CASNTIGSSEQFF
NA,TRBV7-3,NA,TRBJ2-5,TGTGCCAGCAGCTCAGCGGGACAGAAAGAGACCCAGTACTTC,CASSSAGQKETQYF
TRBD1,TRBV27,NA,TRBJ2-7,TGTGCCAGCAGTCGGGACAGTGCCTACGAGCAGTACTTC,CASSRDSAYEQYF
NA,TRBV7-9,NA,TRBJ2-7,TGTGCCAGCAGCAGCAGGGACTACGAGCAGTACTTC,CASSSRDYEQYF
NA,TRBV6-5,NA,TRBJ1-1,TGTGCCAGCACCAAACGACAGCTGAACACTGAAGCTTTCTTT,CASTKRQLNTEAFF
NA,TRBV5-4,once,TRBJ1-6,TGTGCCAGCAGCTTCGACCCACCGGGACGGACTAATTCACCCCTCCACTTT,CASSFDPPGRTNSPLHF